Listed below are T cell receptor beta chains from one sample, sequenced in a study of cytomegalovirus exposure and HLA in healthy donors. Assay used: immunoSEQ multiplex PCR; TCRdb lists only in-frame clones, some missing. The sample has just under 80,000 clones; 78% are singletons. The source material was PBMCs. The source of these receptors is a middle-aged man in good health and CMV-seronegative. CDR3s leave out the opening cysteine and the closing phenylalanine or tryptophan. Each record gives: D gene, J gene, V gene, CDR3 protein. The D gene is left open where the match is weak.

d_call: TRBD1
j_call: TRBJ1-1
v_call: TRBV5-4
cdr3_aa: ASSASGTGDTEAF

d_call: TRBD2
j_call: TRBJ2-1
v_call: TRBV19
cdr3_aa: ASRTGTKQF

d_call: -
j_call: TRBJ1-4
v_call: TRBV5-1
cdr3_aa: ASSLDGQNEKLF

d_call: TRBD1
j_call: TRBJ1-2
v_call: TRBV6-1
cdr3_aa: ASSEYAGGTSYT

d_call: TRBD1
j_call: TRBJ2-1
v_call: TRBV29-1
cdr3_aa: SVEGGQGLTYNEQF

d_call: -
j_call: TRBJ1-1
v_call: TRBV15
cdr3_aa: ATSRDLTAQRTEAF

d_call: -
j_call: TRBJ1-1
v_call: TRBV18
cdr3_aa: ASSPLGWNTEAF

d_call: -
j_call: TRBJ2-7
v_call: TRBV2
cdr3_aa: ASRSQGSSYEQY

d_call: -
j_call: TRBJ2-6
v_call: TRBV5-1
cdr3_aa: ASSLGASGANVLT

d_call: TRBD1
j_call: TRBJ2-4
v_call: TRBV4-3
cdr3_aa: ASSQGDRENIQY

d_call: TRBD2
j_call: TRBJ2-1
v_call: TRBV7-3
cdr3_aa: ASSLSGGNSYNEQF

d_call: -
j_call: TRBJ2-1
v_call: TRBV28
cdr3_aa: ASSTQTGTLYNEQF

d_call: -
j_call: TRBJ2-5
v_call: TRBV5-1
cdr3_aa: ASSPGGTQY

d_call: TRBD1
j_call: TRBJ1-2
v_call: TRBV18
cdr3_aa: ASSPQSTGLNYGYT

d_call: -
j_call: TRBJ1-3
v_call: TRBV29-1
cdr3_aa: SVDRTGSGNTIY

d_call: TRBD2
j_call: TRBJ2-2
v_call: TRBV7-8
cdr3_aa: ASSYLAGEGTGELF

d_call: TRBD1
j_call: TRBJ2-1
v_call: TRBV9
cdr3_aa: ASSAGTGSYNEQF

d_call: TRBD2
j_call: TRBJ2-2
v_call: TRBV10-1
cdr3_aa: ASSFTSGPLRTGELF

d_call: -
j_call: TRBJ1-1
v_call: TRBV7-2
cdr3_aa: ASSLVAVLTEAF

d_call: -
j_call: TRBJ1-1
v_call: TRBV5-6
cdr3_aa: ASSLTGSTEAF

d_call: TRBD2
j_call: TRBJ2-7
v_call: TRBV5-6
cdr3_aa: ASSSGLAGGYEQY

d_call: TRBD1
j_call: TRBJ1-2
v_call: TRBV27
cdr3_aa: ASRLTGQGNYGYT

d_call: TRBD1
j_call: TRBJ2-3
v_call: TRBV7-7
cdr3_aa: ASSLALGQGSDTQY

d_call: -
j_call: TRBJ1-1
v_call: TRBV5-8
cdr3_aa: ASTNWGSGAEAF

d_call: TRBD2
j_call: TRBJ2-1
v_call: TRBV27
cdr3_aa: ASSFGAGGSNEQF

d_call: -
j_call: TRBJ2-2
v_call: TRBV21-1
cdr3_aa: ASSKARVAGDTGELF

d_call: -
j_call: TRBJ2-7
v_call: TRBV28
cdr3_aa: ASSLRRGHEQY

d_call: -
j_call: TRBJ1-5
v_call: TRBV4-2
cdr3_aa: ASSQDHSNQPQH

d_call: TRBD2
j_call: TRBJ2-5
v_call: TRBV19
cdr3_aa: ASSNHMGTSGNRETQY

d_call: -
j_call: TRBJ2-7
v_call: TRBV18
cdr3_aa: ASSPNRGTYEQY

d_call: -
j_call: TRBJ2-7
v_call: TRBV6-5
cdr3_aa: ASSYSPVYHEQY

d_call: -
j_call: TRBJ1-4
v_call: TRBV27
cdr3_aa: ASSLSILHREKLF

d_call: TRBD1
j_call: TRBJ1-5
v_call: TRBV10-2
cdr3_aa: ASSAGGAQPQH

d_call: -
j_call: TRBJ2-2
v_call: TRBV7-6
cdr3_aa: ASSLARYTGELF

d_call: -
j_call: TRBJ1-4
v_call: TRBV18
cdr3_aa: ASSRSGQSEKLF

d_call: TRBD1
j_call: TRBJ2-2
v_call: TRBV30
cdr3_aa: AWSVLGGPGELF

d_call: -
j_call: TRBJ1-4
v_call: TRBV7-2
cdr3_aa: ASTPVPGFGKLF

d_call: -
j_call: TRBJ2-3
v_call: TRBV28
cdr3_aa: ASSYVRGSTDTQY

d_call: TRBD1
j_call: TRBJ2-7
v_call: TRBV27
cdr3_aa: ASSPWDRSYEQY

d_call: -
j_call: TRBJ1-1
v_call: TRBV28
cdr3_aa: ASRSPGIHTEAF

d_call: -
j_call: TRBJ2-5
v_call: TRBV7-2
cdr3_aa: ASSRPKEAQY

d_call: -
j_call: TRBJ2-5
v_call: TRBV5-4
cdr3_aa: ASSLQGQGKETQY

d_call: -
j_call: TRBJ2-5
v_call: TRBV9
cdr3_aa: ASNQGGSGETQY

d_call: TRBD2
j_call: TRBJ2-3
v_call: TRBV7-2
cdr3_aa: ASSLVDGRWGDTQY

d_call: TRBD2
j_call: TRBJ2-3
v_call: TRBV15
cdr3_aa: ATSRGLAGVDTQY

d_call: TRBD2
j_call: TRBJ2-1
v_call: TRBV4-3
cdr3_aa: ASSQRRGIYNEQF

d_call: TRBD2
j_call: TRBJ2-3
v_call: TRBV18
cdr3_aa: ASFPGRANTDTQY

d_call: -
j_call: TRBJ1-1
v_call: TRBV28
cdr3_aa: ASSTPPVVAGPGDTEAF

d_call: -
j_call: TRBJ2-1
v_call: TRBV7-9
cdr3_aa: ASSLEAGGEQF